This T cell receptor (beta chain) was recovered during a study of monozygotic twins with inflammatory bowel disease. About this clonotype: Its antigen is currently unknown.

The CDR3 extends over 13 amino acids. Looked up from germline, CDR1 is MNHEY and CDR2 is SVGEGT. Study-wide results and caveats: Healthy twins shared more clonotypes with others than IBD patients, most markedly active ones. IBD patients carried less diverse TCRbeta repertoires (inverse Simpson) than healthy co-twins.

The cDNA of both the TCRalpha and TCRbeta chains was subjected to two nested PCRs of about 15 and 9 cycles. From the 5' RACE reads, TCRdb lists one entry per CDR3 protein and no DNA. This sample's clone table lists around 400,000 distinct CDR3 sequences. The rearrangement uses TRBV6-2 or TRBV6-3 and TRBJ2-1. The TCR originated in a human donor with ulcerative colitis or Crohn's disease, or a healthy co-twin of an affected twin (not recorded which). Sequences were obtained from blood. The CDR3 sequence is CASTRNLIDEQFF.